The next 13 T cell receptor beta chains were all read from a single sample in a study of blood T cells in healthy people across ages. A second PCR, run for about 7 to 11 cycles, used a sample-barcoded 5' primer plus a J-beta primer mix. TCRdb fed the 5' RACE reads into MiXCR, producing one record per CDR3 protein. The sample yields around 1,800,000 distinct CDR3 sequences, about two fifths seen once. Specimen: blood. These receptors all come from a human donor in good health.

DNA of the CDR3: TGTGCCAGCAGCGTACGGGGGACGATAATGGAGACCCAGTACTTC. This encodes CASSVRGTIMETQYF. This chain uses TRBV9 with TRBJ2-5; weak D call: TRBD2 (6 bases). Germline CDR1 and CDR2: SGDLS and YYNGEE. Trimming cost V 1 base and J 5 bases, with 15 bases left between them. The CDR3 consists of 15 residues.

This clonotype turned up a few times. The chain uses TRBV6-5 and TRBJ1-2, with D maybe TRBD1 (6 bases). This CDR3 has 15 residues. With 3 bases removed from V and 0 bases from J, the gap between germline ends came to 11 bases. CDR1 and CDR2 (germline): MNHEY, SVGAGI. The CDR3 protein is CASSYNEGANYGYTF. CDR3 nucleotides: TGTGCCAGCAGTTATAATGAGGGGGCTAACTATGGCTACACCTTC.

The V call is TRBV27, the J call TRBJ1-1; TRBD1 might be the D (6 bases). Germline loops: CDR1 MNHEY, CDR2 SMNVEV (reference sequence). The CDR3 spans 13 residues. Trimming pared 6 bases from V and 4 bases from J, leaving 12 bases between. CDR3 nucleotide sequence: TGTGCCAGCAGAAACTACAGGGCCACTGAAGCTTTCTTT. Protein: CASRNYRATEAFF.

This chain joins TRBV7-3 and TRBJ2-1, with D uncertain. Germline CDR1 reads SGHTA; CDR2 reads FQGTGA. The CDR3 spans 17 residues. V was pared by 5 bases and J by 7 bases, with 24 bases between. The CDR3 is CASSQGGLWNGTNEQFF. CDR3 bases: TGTGCCAGCAGCCAAGGCGGCCTTTGGAACGGTACTAATGAGCAGTTCTTC.

The chain has TRBV4-1 and TRBJ2-7; TRBD2 matches at 10 bases. The V gene end was trimmed by 4 bases and the J gene end by 2 bases; junction bases not matched to a gene: 17. The CDR3 sequence is 19 residues long. From germline, CDR1 is MGHRA and CDR2 YSYEKL. CDR3 sequence (DNA): TGCGCCAGCAGCCGGGTAATTAGCGGGGGGATTGAATTTGCCTACGAGCAGTACTTC. Translated, it gives CASSRVISGGIEFAYEQYF.

This clonotype came up a few times. The rearrangement uses TRBV6-2 or TRBV6-3 and TRBJ1-3; D is unresolved. Germline V gene data show CDR1 as MNHEY and CDR2 as SVGEGT. The V gene lost 8 bases and the J gene lost 0 bases, with 8 bases spanning the gap. The CDR3 is 13 amino acids. The CDR3 loop reads CASGFYSGNTIYF. The CDR3 nucleotides are TGTGCCAGCGGATTCTACTCTGGAAACACCATATATTTT.

Concerning this clonotype itself: The junction does not match germline at one end; this may be a read error. V is TRBV9 and J is TRBJ2-4; D gene uncertain. The CDR3 totals 15 residues. Germline V gives CDR1 SGDLS, CDR2 YYNGEE. The CDR3 bases are TGTGCCGGCAGCGTAGGTGGCAGCTACAAAAACATTCAGTACTTC. Translation gives CAGSVGGSYKNIQYF.

The CDR3: CSAGRIAGNQPQHF. In DNA, the CDR3 is TGCAGTGCTGGACGGATAGCGGGTAATCAGCCCCAGCATTTT. This chain connects TRBV20-1 to TRBJ1-5; D not resolved. V lost 5 bases and J lost 4, with 15 bases in between. The length of the CDR3 is 14 residues. Germline loops: CDR1 DFQATT, CDR2 SNEGSKA (reference sequence).

The sample holds a few counts of this clonotype. V usage is TRBV6-6 and J usage is TRBJ1-2; 10 bases map to TRBD1. The germline V gene encodes CDR1 MNHNY and CDR2 SVGAGI (reference sequence). V shed 4 bases, J shed 4 bases, and the junction held 6 bases outside the gene matches. The CDR3 loop spans 15 amino acids. In DNA form, the CDR3 reads TGTGCCAGCAGTTTGGGACAGGGGATGTTCTATGGCTACACCTTC. Its protein product is CASSLGQGMFYGYTF.

The chain employs TRBV6-5 and TRBJ1-1; D gene uncertain. In germline, CDR1 is MNHEY, CDR2 SVGAGI. The CDR3 runs 14 residues. V was trimmed by 7 bases and J by 1 base, leaving 13 bases between them. Written as DNA, the CDR3 is TGTGCCAGCACCGACCGTGGCGGGAACACTGAAGCTTTCTTT. It translates to CASTDRGGNTEAFF.

CDR3 bases: TGTGCCTGGAAGACCGCCCATGCCGATGGCTACACCTTC. It yields the protein CAWKTAHADGYTF. The rearrangement uses TRBV30 and TRBJ1-2; D is unresolved. CDR1 and CDR2 (germline): GTSNPN, SVGIG (reference sequence). The CDR3 contains 13 residues. Trimming took 4 bases from V and 6 from J, leaving 15 bases between them. Full variable domain (outside the CDR3, taken from reference TRBV30 and TRBJ1-2): SQTIHQWPATLVQPVGSPLSLECTVEGTSNPNLYWYRQAAGRGLQLLFYSVGIGQISSEVPQNLSASRPQDRQFILSSKKLLLSDSGFYLCAWKTAHADGYTFGSGTRLTVV.

In the case of this clonotype: This could be a read error, since a much larger clone is one nucleotide away. This sequence joins TRBV25-1 and TRBJ2-7, with a tentative D call TRBD1 (6 bases). The J call is doubtful: the DNA matches TRBJ2-5 better. This CDR3 has 12 residues. Germline loops: CDR1 MGHDK, CDR2 SYGVNS. The CDR3 DNA sequence: TGTGCCAGCAGTGATCAGGGGGAGACCCAGTACTTC. It specifies CASSDQGETQYF.

V usage is TRBV7-2 and J usage is TRBJ2-1; TRBD2 is a possible D gene (7 bases). Trimming took 5 bases from V and 7 from J, leaving 21 bases between them. The CDR3 has 16 amino acids. Germline CDR1 and CDR2: SGHTA and FQGNSA. The CDR3 bases are TGTGCCAGCAGCATCCTACGGGGGGCCGGCCGTAATGAGCAGTTCTTC. Its protein product is CASSILRGAGRNEQFF.